Listed here is a single T cell receptor beta chain. This clonotype has at least ten counts. There is no known antigen for this receptor. No clone much larger than this one lies a single base away; base qualities are absent. These data originate in a study of T cells in Graves' hyperthyroidism and ophthalmopathy (dated 2019 in TCRdb). Some background on the complete study: Peripheral blood was collected at initial diagnosis, before any treatment. A discovery cohort of approximately 100 patients, 43 with Graves' ophthalmopathy and roughly 59 with stable Graves' hyperthyroidism, was used to find distinguishing TCR V-J signatures. Prospective prediction of ophthalmopathy was tested in an independent validation cohort consisting of some 20 hyperthyroidism patients and 15 to 17 patients who later progressed to ophthalmopathy. The roughly 94 discovery patients were randomly split 7:3 into training and test sets. In addition, the study compared T-cell repertoires in thyroid tissue and in blood from roughly six Graves' hyperthyroidism patients. Once sampling was done, hyperthyroidism patients were given methimazole at a starting dose of 30 mg daily, whereas ophthalmopathy patients were given high-dose intravenous methylprednisolone. TCR Vbeta CDR3 sequencing of approximately 140 peripheral blood samples (43 ophthalmopathy, under 80 hyperthyroidism and approximately 17 progressor patients) is reported in the paper.

In the ophthalmopathy patients, disease was moderately to severely active, with a Clinical Activity Score of 3 or more, a NOSPECS grade of 4 or more, and a duration of less than 3 months. Any patient with an uncontrolled infection, another autoimmune disease, pregnancy or lactation was excluded. Diagnoses relied on clinical symptoms, serum thyroxine and TRAb, thyroid ultrasound and orbital computed tomography. PBMCs were isolated from 7.5 to 10 ml of fresh peripheral blood by Ficoll-Paque density gradient centrifugation. Trizol reagent was used to extract total RNA, and RNA quality was then checked on an Agilent 2100 Bioanalyzer. Overall study results and their limits: Most expanded thyroid clonotypes (frequency above 0.001) were also found in blood, which suggests that blood repertoires may mirror thyroid immune responses. In cross-validation, a model built on a 13 V-J signature told ophthalmopathy apart from stable hyperthyroidism with 87.88% sensitivity and around 83% specificity, and in testing the same model reached 80%/75%. In validation, the model predicted progression to ophthalmopathy with around 71% sensitivity and over 72% specificity, a median of 6.5 months before onset. No statistical method was used to set the sample size in advance, and investigators knew the group allocation.

The TCR beta CDR3 regions were amplified from RNA transcripts. The TCR CDR3 was subjected to a first round of RT-PCR using the HTBI primer set and the Qiagen OneStep RT-PCR kit. The libraries were constructed in a second round of multiplex PCR and then size-selected and purified. Paired-end sequencing of the libraries was performed with 100 bp reads on an Illumina HiSeq2000. Processing in the source paper ran as follows. Raw data were processed with SOAPnuke, discarding reads with adapters, uncalled bases, mean Phred below 15, or no exact constant-primer or identifier match. High-quality paired reads were merged with COPE v1.2.5, and unique nucleotide sequences were defined as clonotypes. MiTCR v1.1 was used to align the clonotypes against IMGT TRBV, TRBD and TRBJ reference segments. The analysis was restricted to V-J combinations with a frequency above 0.0001, which together covered around 99% of the repertoires. The TCS score was defined as F50 (clonal expansion) divided by E x V (chaos), with BLOSUM62-based TCRdist calculated between CDR3 peptides within each V-J. Welch's t-statistics and random forest reduced fewer than 600 V-J features to 10 to 15, which were used in a naive Bayes classifier (R e1071). TCRdb reprocessing: public reads trimmed at Q25 with fastp, clones called with MiXCR, in-frame beta chains kept. Every distinct CDR3 protein forms one entry, paired with its most common genes and DNA. V and J calls and clone size were set by TCRdb, not the authors. The sample contains 330,000 or so distinct CDR3 sequences, 15% to 20% of them found a single time. Of the sample, 15% to 19% falls within the top ten clones.

The junction shows trimming of 2 bases on V and 0 bases on J, plus 11 bases between the germline ends. CDR1 and CDR2, looked up from the germline V gene (reference sequence), are SGHKS and YYEKEE. From the cysteine up to the phenylalanine, the CDR3 has a length of 15 residues. Just CDR3 DNA is preserved here, 45 bases in frame from base 1. The chain uses TRBV5-5 and TRBJ1-2; a confident D gene designation cannot be given. The sequence was collected from a woman in her thirties or forties with Graves' ophthalmopathy. The sequencing input was blood. The CDR3 region has the sequence CASSFFLGTNYGYTF. The DNA sequence reads TGTGCCAGCAGCTTTTTCCTGGGGACTAACTATGGCTACACCTTC.